This TCR beta chain was obtained from a study of cytomegalovirus exposure and HLA in healthy donors. Points from the study as a whole: The study designated 150 to 200 TCR beta chains cytomegalovirus-associated. Only CMV serostatus was available as immune exposure information.

The CDR3 sequence is 17 residues long. Germline assignment: CDR1 MNHEY and CDR2 SMNVEV (reference sequence). V was shortened by 0 bases and J by 4 bases, with 18 bases between the two germline ends. This clone was found a few times. The antigen is undetermined. PCR was performed using 60 Vbeta and 13 Jbeta primers. Under the authors' procedure: The authors later counted about 80 million unique TCR beta chains, roughly 10 million of them shared. Assay used: immunoSEQ multiplex PCR; TCRdb lists only in-frame clones, some missing. V, J and clone size derive from that table, while D and trimming were established from the DNA sequence. The sample contains hundreds of thousands of clones, about three quarters of which appear only once.

The source is a man in his forties or fifties in good health and CMV-seronegative. The specimen was PBMCs. The chain has TRBV27 and TRBJ1-2; D is perhaps TRBD1 (6 bases). The CDR3 DNA sequence: TGTGCCAGCAGTTTATCGGTCAGATTGGCAGGGGTCTATGGCTACACCTTC. This codes for CASSLSVRLAGVYGYTF.